This TCR beta chain stems from a study of control samples from healthy donors and cancer patients. The repertoire was sequenced with immunoSEQ multiplex PCR; TCRdb's copy has only in-frame clones and lacks some. The sample records 250,000 to 300,000 clones, 82% being singletons. Germline V gives CDR1 LNHDA, CDR2 SQIVND (reference sequence). The V end lost 11 bases, the J end lost 0 bases, and 11 bases lay between the germline ends. The CDR3 totals 13 residues. Sequencing was done on a sample of PBMCs. The receptor comes from a woman aged 60 to 75 with lung cancer. The rearrangement links TRBV19 to TRBJ1-5; D gene unclear. The CDR3 spells CAAGRNSNQPQHF. The CDR3 DNA follows: TGTGCCGCCGGACGGAATAGCAATCAGCCCCAGCATTTT.